This T cell receptor (beta chain) was sequenced in a study of T cell changes during pregnancy in multiple sclerosis. Assay used: immunoSEQ multiplex PCR; TCRdb lists only in-frame clones, some missing. The sample contains 60,000 or so clones, roughly nine tenths of which appear only once. Per germline, CDR1 SGHKS and CDR2 YYEKEE (reference sequence). The CDR3 spans 16 residues. Unmatched junction bases numbered 9, after V lost 3 bases and J lost 1 base. V usage is TRBV5-5 and J usage is TRBJ2-7; TRBD1 matches at 8 bases. The source of this sequence is a female donor in good health, enrolled as a control in a pregnancy study. Specimen: CD4+ T cells from peripheral blood mononuclear cells, collected after pregnancy. This CDR3 reads CASSSGQGRRSYEQYF. The CDR3 DNA is TGTGCCAGCAGCTCCGGACAGGGAAGAAGATCCTACGAGCAGTACTTC.